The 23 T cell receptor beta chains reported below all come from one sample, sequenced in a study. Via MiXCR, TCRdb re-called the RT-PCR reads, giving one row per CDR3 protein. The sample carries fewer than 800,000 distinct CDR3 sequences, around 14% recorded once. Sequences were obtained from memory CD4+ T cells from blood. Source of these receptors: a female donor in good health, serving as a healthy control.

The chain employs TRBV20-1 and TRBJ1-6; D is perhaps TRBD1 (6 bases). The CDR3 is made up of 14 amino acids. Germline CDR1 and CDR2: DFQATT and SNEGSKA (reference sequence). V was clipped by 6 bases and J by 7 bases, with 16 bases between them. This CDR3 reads CSAQRSGDNSPLHF. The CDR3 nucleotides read TGCAGTGCCCAGAGGTCAGGGGACAATTCACCCCTCCACTTT.

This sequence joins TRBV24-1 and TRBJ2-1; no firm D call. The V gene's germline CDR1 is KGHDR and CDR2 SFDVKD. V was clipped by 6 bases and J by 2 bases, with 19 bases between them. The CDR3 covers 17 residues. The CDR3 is CATSPSWEPETYNEQFF. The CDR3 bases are TGTGCCACCAGTCCATCGTGGGAACCCGAAACCTACAATGAGCAGTTCTTC.

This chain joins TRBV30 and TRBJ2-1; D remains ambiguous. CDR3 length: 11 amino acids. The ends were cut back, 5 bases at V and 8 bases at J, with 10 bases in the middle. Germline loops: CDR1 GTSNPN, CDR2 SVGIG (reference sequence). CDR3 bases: TGTGCCTGGCGGCACGTCGATGAGCAGTTCTTC. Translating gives CAWRHVDEQFF. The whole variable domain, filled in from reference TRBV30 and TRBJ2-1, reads SQTIHQWPATLVQPVGSPLSLECTVEGTSNPNLYWYRQAAGRGLQLLFYSVGIGQISSEVPQNLSASRPQDRQFILSSKKLLLSDSGFYLCAWRHVDEQFFGPGTRLTVL.

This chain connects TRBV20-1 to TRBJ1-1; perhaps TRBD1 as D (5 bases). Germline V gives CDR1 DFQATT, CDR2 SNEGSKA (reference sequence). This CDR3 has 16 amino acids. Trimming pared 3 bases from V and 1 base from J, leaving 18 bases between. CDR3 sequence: CSASKVGALGNTEAFF. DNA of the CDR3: TGCAGTGCTAGTAAGGTCGGGGCCCTTGGGAACACTGAAGCTTTCTTT.

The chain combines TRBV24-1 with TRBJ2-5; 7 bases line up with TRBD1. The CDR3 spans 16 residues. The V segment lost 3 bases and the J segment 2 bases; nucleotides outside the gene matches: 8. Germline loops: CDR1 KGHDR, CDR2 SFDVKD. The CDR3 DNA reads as TGTGCCACCAGTGATCCCGGGACAGTAACTCAAGAGACCCAGTACTTC. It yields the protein CATSDPGTVTQETQYF.

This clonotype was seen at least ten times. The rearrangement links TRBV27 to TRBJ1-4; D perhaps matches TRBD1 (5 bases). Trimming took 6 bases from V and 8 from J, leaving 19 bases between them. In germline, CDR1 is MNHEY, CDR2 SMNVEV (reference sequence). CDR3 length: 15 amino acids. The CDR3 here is CASSQGWDSTEKLFF. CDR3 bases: TGTGCCAGCAGCCAAGGTTGGGACTCCACCGAAAAACTGTTTTTT.

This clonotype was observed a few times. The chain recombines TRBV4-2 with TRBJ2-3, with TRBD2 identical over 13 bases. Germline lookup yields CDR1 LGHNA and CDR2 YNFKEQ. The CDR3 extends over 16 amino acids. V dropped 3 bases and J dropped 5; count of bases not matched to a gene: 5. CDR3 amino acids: CASSHPTSGRRDTQYF. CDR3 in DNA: TGTGCCAGCAGCCACCCGACTAGCGGGAGGAGAGATACGCAGTATTTT.

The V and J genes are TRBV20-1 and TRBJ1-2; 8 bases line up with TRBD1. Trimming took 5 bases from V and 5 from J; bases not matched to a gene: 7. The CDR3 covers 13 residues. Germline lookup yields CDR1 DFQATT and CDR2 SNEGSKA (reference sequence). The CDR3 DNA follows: TGCAGTGCTGGCCAGGGGGCGTCATATGGCTACACCTTC. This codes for CSAGQGASYGYTF.

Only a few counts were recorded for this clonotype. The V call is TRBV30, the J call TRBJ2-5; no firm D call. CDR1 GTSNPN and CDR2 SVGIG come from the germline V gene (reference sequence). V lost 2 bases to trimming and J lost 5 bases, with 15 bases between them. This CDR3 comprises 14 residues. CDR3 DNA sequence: TGTGCCTGGAGTCCCATGTCTACTGGGGAGACCCAGTACTTC. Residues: CAWSPMSTGETQYF.

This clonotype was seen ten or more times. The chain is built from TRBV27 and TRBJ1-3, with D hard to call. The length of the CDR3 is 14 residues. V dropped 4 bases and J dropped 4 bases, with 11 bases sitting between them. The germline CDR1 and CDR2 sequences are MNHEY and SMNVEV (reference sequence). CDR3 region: CASSSGVGGNTIYF. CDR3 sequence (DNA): TGTGCCAGCAGTTCTGGGGTGGGAGGAAACACCATATATTTT.

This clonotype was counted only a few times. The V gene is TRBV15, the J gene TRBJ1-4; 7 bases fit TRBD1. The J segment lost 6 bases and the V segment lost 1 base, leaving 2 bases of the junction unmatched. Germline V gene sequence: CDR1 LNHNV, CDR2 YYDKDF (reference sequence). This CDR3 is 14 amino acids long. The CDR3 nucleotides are TGTGCCACCAGCAGAGGGGGGACAGATGAAAAACTGTTTTTT. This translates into CATSRGGTDEKLFF.

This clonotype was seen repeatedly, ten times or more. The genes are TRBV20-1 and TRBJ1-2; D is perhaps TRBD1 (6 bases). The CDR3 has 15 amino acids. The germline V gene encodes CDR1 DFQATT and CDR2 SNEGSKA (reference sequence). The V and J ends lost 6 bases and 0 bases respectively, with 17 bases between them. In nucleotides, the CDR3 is TGCAGTGCGGATTCTGGACAGACAGCTAACTATGGCTACACCTTC. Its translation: CSADSGQTANYGYTF.

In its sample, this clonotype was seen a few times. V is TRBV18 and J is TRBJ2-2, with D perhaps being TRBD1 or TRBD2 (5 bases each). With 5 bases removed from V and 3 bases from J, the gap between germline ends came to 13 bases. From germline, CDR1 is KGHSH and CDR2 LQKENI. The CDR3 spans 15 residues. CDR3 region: CASSSPGRDTGELFF. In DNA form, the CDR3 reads TGTGCCAGCTCATCTCCGGGACGGGACACCGGGGAGCTGTTTTTT.

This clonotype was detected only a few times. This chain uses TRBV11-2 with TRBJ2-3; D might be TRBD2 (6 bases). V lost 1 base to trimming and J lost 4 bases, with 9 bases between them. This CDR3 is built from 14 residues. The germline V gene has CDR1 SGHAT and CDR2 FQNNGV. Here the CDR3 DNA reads TGTGCCAGCAGCTTAGGGTCTAGCGCAGATACGCAGTATTTT. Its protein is CASSLGSSADTQYF.

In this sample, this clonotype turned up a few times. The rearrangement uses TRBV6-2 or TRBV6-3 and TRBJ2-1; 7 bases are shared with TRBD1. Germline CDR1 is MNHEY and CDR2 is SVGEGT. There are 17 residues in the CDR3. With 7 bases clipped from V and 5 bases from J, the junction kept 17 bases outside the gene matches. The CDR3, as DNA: TGTGCCAGCACACCACCGCGATCACGGACAGGTAACAATGAGCAGTTCTTC. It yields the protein CASTPPRSRTGNNEQFF.

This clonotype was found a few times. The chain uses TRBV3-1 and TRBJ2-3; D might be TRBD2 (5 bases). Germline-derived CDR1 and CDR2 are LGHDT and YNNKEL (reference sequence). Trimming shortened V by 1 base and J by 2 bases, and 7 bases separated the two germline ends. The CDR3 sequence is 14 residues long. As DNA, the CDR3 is TGTGCCAGCAGCCAAGCGGGATTCACAGATACGCAGTATTTT. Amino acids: CASSQAGFTDTQYF.

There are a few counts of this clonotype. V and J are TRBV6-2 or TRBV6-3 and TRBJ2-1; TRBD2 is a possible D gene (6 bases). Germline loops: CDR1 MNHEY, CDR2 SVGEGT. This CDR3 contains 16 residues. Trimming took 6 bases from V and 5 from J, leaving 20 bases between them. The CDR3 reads CASSNKFRDSHNEQFF. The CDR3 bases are TGTGCCAGCAGCAACAAATTCCGGGACTCTCACAATGAGCAGTTCTTC.

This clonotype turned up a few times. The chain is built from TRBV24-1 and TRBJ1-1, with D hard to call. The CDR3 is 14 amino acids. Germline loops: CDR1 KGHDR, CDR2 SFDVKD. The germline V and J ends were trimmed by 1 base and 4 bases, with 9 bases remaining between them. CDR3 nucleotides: TGTGCCACCAGTGATTTCTCGGGGATCACTGAAGCTTTCTTT. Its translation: CATSDFSGITEAFF.

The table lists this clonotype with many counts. CDR3 in DNA: TGCAGTGCTAGTCCCAGCGGGAGGGCCTTTAGGGAGCAGTACTTC. It yields the protein CSASPSGRAFREQYF. The chain recombines TRBV20-1 with TRBJ2-7; 10 bases line up with TRBD2. Germline-derived CDR1 and CDR2 are DFQATT and SNEGSKA (reference sequence). With 3 bases clipped from V and 7 bases from J, the junction kept 12 bases outside the gene matches. This CDR3 is built from 15 residues.

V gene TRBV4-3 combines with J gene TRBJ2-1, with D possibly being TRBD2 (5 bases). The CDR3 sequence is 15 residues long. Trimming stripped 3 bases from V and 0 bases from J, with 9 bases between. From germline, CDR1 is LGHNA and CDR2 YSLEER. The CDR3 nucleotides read TGCGCCAGCAGCCAGGAGGAAGGCTCCTACAATGAGCAGTTCTTC. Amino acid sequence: CASSQEEGSYNEQFF.

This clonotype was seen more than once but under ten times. The CDR3 nucleotides are TGTGCCAGCAGCGTAGATAGTATCTTCTACGAGCAGTACTTC. This gives the protein CASSVDSIFYEQYF. V is TRBV9 and J is TRBJ2-7; D is uncertain. Germline loops: CDR1 SGDLS, CDR2 YYNGEE. This CDR3 contains 14 residues. V was cut by 0 bases and J by 3 bases, with 10 bases left in between.

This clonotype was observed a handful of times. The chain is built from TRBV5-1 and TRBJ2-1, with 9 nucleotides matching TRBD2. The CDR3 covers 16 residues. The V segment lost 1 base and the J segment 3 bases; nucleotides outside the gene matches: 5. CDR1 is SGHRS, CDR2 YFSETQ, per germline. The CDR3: CASSLPRLADYNEQFF. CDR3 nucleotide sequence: TGCGCCAGCAGCTTGCCCCGACTAGCGGACTACAATGAGCAGTTCTTC.

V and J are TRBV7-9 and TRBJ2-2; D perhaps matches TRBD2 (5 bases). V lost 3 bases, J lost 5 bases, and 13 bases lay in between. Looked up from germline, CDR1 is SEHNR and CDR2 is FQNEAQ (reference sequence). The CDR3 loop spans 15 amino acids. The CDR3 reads CASSLDWSTTGELFF. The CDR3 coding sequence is TGTGCCAGCAGCTTGGACTGGTCTACAACCGGGGAGCTGTTTTTT.